Below are 29 T cell receptor beta chains sequenced from a single sample in a study of vaccination and CD4 T cells after COVID-19. Treatment in this sample: roughly 10-day PBMC culture with coronavirus spike peptide pools or control peptides (ViraFEST assay). CD4+ T-cell collection from the unexposed donor predated the COVID-19 pandemic (2011-2018). Cultured CD4+ T cells had their DNA profiled by the Oncomine TCR Beta short-read assay. TCRdb re-analysed the PCR reads in MiXCR, keeping a single row per CDR3 protein. The table shows about 6,000 distinct CDR3 sequences, with approximately 50% occurring only once. Antigens for these TCRs are unknown. Sequenced sample: CD4+ T cells from blood, cultured in vitro. The receptors originated from a human donor in good health.

This clonotype was observed a handful of times. The J gene is TRBJ1-1, the V gene TRBV20-1; 8 bases align to TRBD1. Trimming took 6 bases from V and 3 from J; bases not matched to a gene: 12. CDR1 is DFQATT, CDR2 SNEGSKA, per germline (reference sequence). The CDR3 covers 15 residues. This CDR3 is CSAKTGEWVHTEAFF. The CDR3 DNA reads as TGCAGTGCCAAGACAGGGGAGTGGGTGCACACTGAAGCTTTCTTT.

J is TRBJ1-5 and V is TRBV19; no firm D call. The CDR3 length is 14 residues. The ends were cut back, 8 bases at V and 1 base at J, with 12 bases in the middle. From germline, CDR1 is LNHDA and CDR2 SQIVND (reference sequence). CDR3 sequence: CASLGFSSNQPQHF. DNA for the CDR3: TGTGCCAGTCTCGGGTTTTCGAGCAATCAGCCCCAGCATTTT.

This clonotype was detected a few times. The chain combines TRBV7-8 with TRBJ2-7, with 7 positions matching TRBD1. V dropped 0 bases and J dropped 5; count of bases not matched to a gene: 10. Looked up from germline, CDR1 is SGHVS and CDR2 is FQNEAQ. The CDR3 extends over 16 amino acids. The CDR3 is CASSLAHPKGGHEQYF. The DNA of the CDR3 is TGTGCCAGCAGCTTAGCGCACCCAAAAGGGGGCCACGAGCAGTACTTC.

This clonotype was counted once. This chain links TRBV6-1 with TRBJ2-1; no clear D. Deletions cut 6 bases from V and 2 bases from J, with 11 bases between. Germline loops: CDR1 MNHNS, CDR2 SASEGT. The CDR3 runs 14 residues. The CDR3 here is CASSSHKTYNEQFF. CDR3 DNA sequence: TGTGCCAGCAGCTCCCACAAAACCTACAATGAGCAGTTCTTC.

A few counts support this clonotype. The gene calls are TRBV10-1 and TRBJ2-1; perhaps TRBD1 as D (5 bases). The CDR3 is made up of 14 amino acids. Trimming took off 3 bases at V and 7 bases at J, with 13 bases between the two ends. The germline CDR1 and CDR2 sequences are WNHNN and SYGVQD (reference sequence). DNA of the CDR3: TGCGCCAGCAGTGACCATCTCAGGGCGAATGAGCAGTTCTTC. Translating it yields CASSDHLRANEQFF.

The chain has TRBV5-8 and TRBJ2-3, with 15 bases identical to TRBD2. Trimming cost V 4 bases and J 8 bases; bases outside gene matches: 11. CDR1 is SGHTS, CDR2 YDEGEE, per germline. The CDR3 loop spans 17 amino acids. The CDR3 nucleotides read TGTGCCAGCAGCCGGGGGGGACTAGCGGGAGGCCGGGGTACGCAGTATTTT. Protein product: CASSRGGLAGGRGTQYF. The entire variable domain, with the rest obtained from reference TRBV5-8 and TRBJ2-3, is as follows: EAGVTQSPTHLIKTRGQQATLRCSPISGHTSVYWYQQALGLGLQFLLWYDEGEERNRGNFPPRFSGRQFPNYSSELNVNALELEDSALYLCASSRGGLAGGRGTQYFGPGTRLTVL.

This clonotype ranks as medium-sized (0.01 to 0.1%). This chain connects TRBV15 to TRBJ2-4; 8 nucleotides agree with TRBD1. J gave up 6 bases and V 4 bases, and 5 bases lay outside the gene matches. Germline V lookup: CDR1 LNHNV, CDR2 YYDKDF (reference sequence). The CDR3 totals 14 residues. The CDR3 loop reads CATSTRTGINIQYF. In DNA form, the CDR3 reads TGTGCCACCAGCACTAGGACAGGGATAAACATTCAGTACTTC.

This sequence joins TRBV20-1 and TRBJ2-7; 8 bases are a match to TRBD2. Germline CDR1 and CDR2: DFQATT and SNEGSKA (reference sequence). With V trimmed by 1 base and J by 0 bases, 11 bases remained unmatched. The CDR3 loop spans 17 amino acids. CDR3 in amino acids: CSARGLARTPFSYEQYF. CDR3 coding DNA: TGCAGTGCTAGAGGACTAGCGCGTACCCCCTTCTCCTACGAGCAGTACTTC.

The chain joins TRBV5-1 to TRBJ2-5; possible D gene TRBD2, 6 bases. Germline loops: CDR1 SGHRS, CDR2 YFSETQ. The germline V and J ends were trimmed by 0 bases and 4 bases, with 13 bases remaining between them. CDR3 size: 15 residues. The CDR3 DNA is TGCGCCAGCAGCTTGGAAGGCAGGGAGGCAGAGACCCAGTACTTC. It codes for CASSLEGREAETQYF.

This clonotype is large by share. The chain combines TRBV5-1 with TRBJ2-7; TRBD2 aligns across 9 bases. The CDR3 has 17 amino acids. V lost 3 bases and J lost 6; bases outside the gene matches: 16. Per the germline V gene, CDR1 is SGHRS and CDR2 is YFSETQ. The CDR3 here is CASSWETSGSFPSEQYF. The CDR3 DNA sequence: TGCGCCAGCAGCTGGGAGACTAGCGGTTCCTTCCCCAGCGAGCAGTACTTC.

The chain links TRBV12-3 or TRBV12-4 to TRBJ1-2; D ambiguous. The germline V and J ends were trimmed by 5 bases and 5 bases, with 15 bases remaining between them. The CDR3 contains 14 residues. CDR3: CASSLRLEGYGYTF. CDR3 in DNA: TGTGCCAGCAGTCTAAGGCTGGAGGGTTATGGCTACACCTTC.

This clonotype was observed a handful of times. J is TRBJ2-7 and V is TRBV7-6, with TRBD1 as a possible D gene (5 bases). The germline V gene has CDR1 SGHVS and CDR2 FNYEAQ. This CDR3 has 14 residues. The V end was cut by 5 bases, the J end by 6 bases, with 17 bases between. The CDR3 here is CASSPLALRGEQYF. DNA of the CDR3: TGTGCCAGCAGCCCACTTGCCCTTAGGGGCGAGCAGTACTTC.

The J gene is TRBJ1-1, the V gene TRBV2; no definite D call. Trimming shortened V by 5 bases and J by 3 bases, and 13 bases separated the two germline ends. The CDR3 length is 14 residues. Germline V CDR1 and CDR2: SNHLY, FYNNEI. CDR3 in amino acids: CASSNQPGHTEAFF. The CDR3 DNA is TGTGCCAGCAGTAACCAGCCGGGTCACACTGAAGCTTTCTTT.

This clonotype was recorded a few times. This rearrangement joins TRBV5-4 to TRBJ2-7; 10 nucleotides align to TRBD2. V lost 4 bases to trimming and J lost 5 bases; unmatched junction nucleotides: 9. The CDR3 runs to 15 residues. Germline V gene lookup returns CDR1 SGHNT and CDR2 YYREEE (reference sequence). The chain's CDR3 is CASSASSGRGHEQYF. CDR3 coding DNA: TGTGCCAGCAGCGCCTCTAGCGGGAGAGGCCACGAGCAGTACTTC.

The genes are TRBV5-1 and TRBJ2-7; the D gene is possibly TRBD2 (6 bases). Germline V lookup: CDR1 SGHRS, CDR2 YFSETQ. V lost 0 bases and J 7 bases, leaving 11 bases between the germline ends. The CDR3 is 13 residues long. The CDR3 loop is CASSLVWGEEQYF. The CDR3 DNA follows: TGCGCCAGCAGCTTGGTTTGGGGGGAAGAGCAGTACTTC.

This rearrangement joins TRBV14 to TRBJ1-1; the D is unclear. Germline V gene data show CDR1 as SGHDN and CDR2 as FVKESK. This CDR3 is 14 amino acids long. Trimming left V 7 bases short and J 5 bases short, with 17 bases between. The CDR3 loop is CASTPGPPGTEAFF. The CDR3, as DNA: TGTGCCAGCACACCGGGCCCCCCGGGGACTGAAGCTTTCTTT.

This clonotype was seen more than once but under ten times. V gene TRBV6-2 or TRBV6-3 combines with J gene TRBJ1-5, with no clear D. The CDR3 totals 12 residues. V was trimmed by 6 bases and J by 0 bases, leaving 3 bases between them. From germline, CDR1 is MNHEY and CDR2 SVGEGT. CDR3 amino acids: CASRGSNQPQHF. The CDR3 bases are TGTGCCAGCAGAGGTAGCAATCAGCCCCAGCATTTT.

The chain employs TRBV4-3 and TRBJ1-2, with D possibly being TRBD1 (5 bases). V shed 0 bases and J shed 2 bases, with 16 bases lying between them. Per germline, CDR1 LGHNA and CDR2 YSLEER. This CDR3 region has 17 residues. CDR3 DNA: TGCGCCAGCAGCCAAGAGAACCCTCCCCGGGGGAACTATGGCTACACCTTC. This gives the protein CASSQENPPRGNYGYTF.

This rearrangement joins TRBV7-2 to TRBJ2-1; D is possibly TRBD2 (5 bases). The CDR3 loop spans 16 amino acids. V was clipped by 1 base and J by 1 base, with 11 bases between them. CDR1 SGHTA and CDR2 FQGNSA come from the germline V gene. As DNA, the CDR3 is TGTGCCAGCAGCTTAGATGAGGGCCGATCCTACAATGAGCAGTTCTTC. Protein product: CASSLDEGRSYNEQFF.

This chain connects TRBV7-6 to TRBJ1-2, with TRBD1 as a possible D gene (5 bases). Trimming removed 2 bases at V and 8 bases at J, with 12 bases between. The CDR3 runs to 13 residues. Germline assignment: CDR1 SGHVS and CDR2 FNYEAQ. This chain's CDR3 is CASSLQGAQGYTF. DNA for the CDR3: TGTGCCAGCAGCTTACAGGGAGCCCAAGGCTACACCTTC.

This clonotype was seen only a few times. The chain couples TRBV20-1 to TRBJ1-2; 11 bases align to TRBD1. The germline V gene encodes CDR1 DFQATT and CDR2 SNEGSKA (reference sequence). The CDR3 totals 16 residues. After removal of 0 bases from V and 2 bases from J, the junction contained 5 bases not matched to a gene. This CDR3 reads CSARDPRTGGNYGYTF. The CDR3 nucleotides read TGCAGTGCTAGAGATCCCCGGACAGGGGGCAACTATGGCTACACCTTC.

The V call is TRBV20-1, the J call TRBJ2-7; possible D gene TRBD1, 5 bases. The CDR3 consists of 15 residues. CDR1 and CDR2 from the germline V gene are DFQATT and SNEGSKA (reference sequence). Trimming removed 1 base at V and 2 bases at J, with 15 bases between. This CDR3 is CSARVAGSVPYEQYF. The DNA for the CDR3 is TGCAGTGCTAGAGTAGCAGGGTCGGTACCCTACGAGCAGTACTTC.

This clonotype was counted a few times. V is TRBV28 and J is TRBJ1-5; D gene unclear. Germline loops: CDR1 MDHEN, CDR2 SYDVKM. Trimming took off 1 base at V and 4 bases at J, with 8 bases between the two ends. This CDR3 has 14 residues. CDR3 bases: TGTGCCAGCAGTTTATTGACCTCGAATCAGCCCCAGCATTTT. Translated: CASSLLTSNQPQHF.

CDR3 DNA sequence: TGTGCCAGTAGTCGGACAGGGGCCGAGCAGTACTTC. Translation: CASSRTGAEQYF. The rearrangement joins TRBV19 to TRBJ2-7, with 9 bases that match TRBD1. Germline trimming cut 5 bases from V and 6 bases from J; bases unmatched to any gene: 2. The germline gives CDR1 LNHDA, CDR2 SQIVND (reference sequence). This CDR3 is built from 12 residues. The variable domain in full, with the rest retrieved from reference TRBV19 and TRBJ2-7, is DGGITQSPKYLFRKEGQNVTLSCEQNLNHDAMYWYRQDPGQGLRLIYYSQIVNDFQKGDIAEGYSVSREKKESFPLTVTSAQKNPTAFYLCASSRTGAEQYFGPGTRLTVT.

V usage is TRBV6-1 and J usage is TRBJ2-1; 8 positions agree with TRBD2. Unmatched junction bases numbered 10, after V lost 3 bases and J lost 6 bases. Germline V gene sequence: CDR1 MNHNS, CDR2 SASEGT. The CDR3 runs to 16 residues. The CDR3 DNA is TGTGCCAGCAGTGATCCGGGACTAGTAATTTCCAATGAGCAGTTCTTC. It encodes CASSDPGLVISNEQFF.

The chain couples TRBV20-1 to TRBJ2-7, with D perhaps matching TRBD1 (6 bases). V lost 3 bases to trimming and J lost 0 bases, with 12 bases between them. The CDR3 is 14 amino acids. Per the germline V gene, CDR1 is DFQATT and CDR2 is SNEGSKA (reference sequence). The CDR3 reads CSARKGVPSYEQYF. For the CDR3, the DNA is TGCAGTGCTAGGAAGGGGGTTCCCTCCTACGAGCAGTACTTC.

The gene calls are TRBV12-3 or TRBV12-4 and TRBJ1-2; no definite D call. The CDR3 has 16 residues. V shed 6 bases and J shed 4 bases, with 21 bases lying between them. Here the CDR3 reads CASSPGPDQTSYGYTF. The CDR3 DNA is TGTGCCAGCAGCCCCGGACCGGATCAGACTAGCTATGGCTACACCTTC.

The genes are TRBV7-2 and TRBJ1-2; weak D call: TRBD1 (5 bases). V shed 1 base and J shed 4 bases, with 7 bases lying between them. The CDR3 covers 13 residues. The germline gives CDR1 SGHTA, CDR2 FQGNSA. The CDR3 bases are TGTGCCAGCAGCTTAGGGGGGACCTATGGCTACACCTTC. This codes for CASSLGGTYGYTF.

This clonotype has a handful of counts. This chain connects TRBV30 to TRBJ1-6; 8 bases line up with TRBD1. With 0 bases clipped from V and 9 bases from J, the junction kept 7 bases outside the gene matches. Germline V gene data show CDR1 as GTSNPN and CDR2 as SVGIG (reference sequence). The CDR3 is made up of 15 amino acids. The chain's CDR3 is CAWSVGQGAFSPLHF. The CDR3 coding sequence is TGTGCCTGGAGTGTCGGGCAGGGGGCTTTTTCACCCCTCCACTTT.